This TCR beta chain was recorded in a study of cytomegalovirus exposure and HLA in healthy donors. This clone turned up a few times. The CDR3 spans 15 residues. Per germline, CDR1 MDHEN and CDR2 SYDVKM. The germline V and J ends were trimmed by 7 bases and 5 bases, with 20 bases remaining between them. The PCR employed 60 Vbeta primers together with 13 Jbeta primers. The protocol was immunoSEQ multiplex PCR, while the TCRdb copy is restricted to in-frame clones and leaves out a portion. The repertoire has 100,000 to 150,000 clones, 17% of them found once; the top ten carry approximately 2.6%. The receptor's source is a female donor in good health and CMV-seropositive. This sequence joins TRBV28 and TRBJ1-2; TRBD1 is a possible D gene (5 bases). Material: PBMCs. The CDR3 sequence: CASTPIRDYIYGYTF. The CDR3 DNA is TGTGCCAGCACCCCCATCAGGGATTATATTTATGGCTACACCTTC.